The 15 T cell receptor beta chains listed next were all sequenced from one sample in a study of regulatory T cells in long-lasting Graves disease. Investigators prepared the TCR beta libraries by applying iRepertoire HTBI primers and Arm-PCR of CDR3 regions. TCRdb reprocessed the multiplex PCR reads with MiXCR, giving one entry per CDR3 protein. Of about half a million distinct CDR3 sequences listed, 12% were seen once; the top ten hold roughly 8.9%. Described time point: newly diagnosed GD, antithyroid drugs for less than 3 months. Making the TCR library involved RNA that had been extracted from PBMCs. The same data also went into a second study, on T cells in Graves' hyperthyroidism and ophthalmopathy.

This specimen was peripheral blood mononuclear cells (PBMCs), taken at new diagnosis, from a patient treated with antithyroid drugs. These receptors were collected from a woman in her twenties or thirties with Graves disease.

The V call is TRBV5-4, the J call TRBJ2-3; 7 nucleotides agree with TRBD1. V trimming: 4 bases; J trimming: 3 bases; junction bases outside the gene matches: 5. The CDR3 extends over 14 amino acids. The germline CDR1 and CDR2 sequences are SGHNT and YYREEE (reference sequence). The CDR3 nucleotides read TGTGCCAGCAGCCCAGGGACAGAAACAGATACGCAGTATTTT. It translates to CASSPGTETDTQYF.

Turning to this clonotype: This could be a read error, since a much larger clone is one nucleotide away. CDR3 sequence reads: CAWERSTEAFF. Here the CDR3 DNA reads TGTGCCTGGGAGAGGAGCACTGAAGCTTTCTTT. J is TRBJ1-1 and V is TRBV30; D is uncertain. CDR3 size: 11 residues. Trimming left V 5 bases short and J 4 bases short, with 8 bases between. Germline V CDR1 and CDR2: GTSNPN, SVGIG (reference sequence).

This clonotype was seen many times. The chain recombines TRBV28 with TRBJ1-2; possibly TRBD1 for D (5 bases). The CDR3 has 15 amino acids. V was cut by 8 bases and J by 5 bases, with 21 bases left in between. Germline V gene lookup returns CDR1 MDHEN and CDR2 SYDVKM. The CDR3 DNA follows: TGTGCCAGCCGCGGCCGGGGCAGACTAGGGTATGGCTACACCTTC. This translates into CASRGRGRLGYGYTF.

In DNA form, the CDR3 reads TGTGCCAGCAGTTACTCCGAGGGTACCTATGGCTACACCTTC. Translating gives CASSYSEGTYGYTF. This chain links TRBV6-5 with TRBJ1-2; D ambiguous. V was pared by 0 bases and J by 4 bases, with 9 bases between. Germline V gene lookup returns CDR1 MNHEY and CDR2 SVGAGI. This CDR3 is built from 14 residues.

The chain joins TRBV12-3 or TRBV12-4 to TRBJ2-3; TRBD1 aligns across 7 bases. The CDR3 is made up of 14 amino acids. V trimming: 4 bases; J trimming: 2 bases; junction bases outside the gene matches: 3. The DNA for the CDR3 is TGTGCCAGCAGTTGGGGACAGTACACAGATACGCAGTATTTT. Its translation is CASSWGQYTDTQYF.

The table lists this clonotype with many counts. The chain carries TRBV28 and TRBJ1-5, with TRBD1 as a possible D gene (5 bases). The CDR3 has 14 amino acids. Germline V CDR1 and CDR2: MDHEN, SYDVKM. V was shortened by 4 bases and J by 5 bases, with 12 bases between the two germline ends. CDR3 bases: TGTGCCAGCAGTTCCGGGACCGGTTATCAGCCCCAGCATTTT. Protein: CASSSGTGYQPQHF.

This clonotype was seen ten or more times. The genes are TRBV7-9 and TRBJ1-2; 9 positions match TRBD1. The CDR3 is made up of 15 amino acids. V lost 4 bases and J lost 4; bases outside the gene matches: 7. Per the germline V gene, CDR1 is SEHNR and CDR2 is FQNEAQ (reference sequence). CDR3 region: CASSSSGTGPYGYTF. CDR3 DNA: TGTGCCAGCAGCTCGTCCGGGACAGGGCCCTATGGCTACACCTTC.

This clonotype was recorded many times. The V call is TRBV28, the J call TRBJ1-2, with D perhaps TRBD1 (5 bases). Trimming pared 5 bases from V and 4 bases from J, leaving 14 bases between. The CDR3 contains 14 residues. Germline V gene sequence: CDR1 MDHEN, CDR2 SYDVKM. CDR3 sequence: CASSSLGVGYGYTF. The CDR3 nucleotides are TGTGCCAGCAGTAGCCTGGGGGTAGGCTATGGCTACACCTTC.

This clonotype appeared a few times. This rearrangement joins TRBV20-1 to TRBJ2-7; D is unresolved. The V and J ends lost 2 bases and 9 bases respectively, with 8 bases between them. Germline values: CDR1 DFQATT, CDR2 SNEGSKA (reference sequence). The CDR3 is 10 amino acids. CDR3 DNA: TGCAGTGCTAGAATGGGCCGGCAGTACTTC. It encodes CSARMGRQYF.

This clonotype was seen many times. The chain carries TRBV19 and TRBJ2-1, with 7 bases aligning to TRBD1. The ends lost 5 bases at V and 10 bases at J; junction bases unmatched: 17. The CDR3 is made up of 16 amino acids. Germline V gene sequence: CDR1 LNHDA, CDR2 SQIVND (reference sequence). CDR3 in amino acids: CASSPRQGPEFGEQFF. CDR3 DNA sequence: TGTGCCAGTAGTCCTCGACAGGGTCCCGAGTTTGGAGAGCAGTTCTTC.

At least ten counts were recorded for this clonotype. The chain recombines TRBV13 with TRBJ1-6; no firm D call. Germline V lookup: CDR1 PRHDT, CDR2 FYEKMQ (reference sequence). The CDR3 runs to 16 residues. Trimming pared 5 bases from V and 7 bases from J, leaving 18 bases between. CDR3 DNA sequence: TGTGCCAGCAGCACCAGTAAAGATAGGGTCAATTCACCCCTCCACTTT. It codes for CASSTSKDRVNSPLHF.

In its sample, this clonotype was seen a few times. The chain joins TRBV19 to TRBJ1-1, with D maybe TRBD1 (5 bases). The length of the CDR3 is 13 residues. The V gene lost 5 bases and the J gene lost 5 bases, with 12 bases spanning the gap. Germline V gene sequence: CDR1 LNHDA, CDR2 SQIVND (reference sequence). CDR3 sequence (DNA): TGTGCCAGTAGTTCCTCTGAGGGGACTGAAGCTTTCTTT. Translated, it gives CASSSSEGTEAFF.

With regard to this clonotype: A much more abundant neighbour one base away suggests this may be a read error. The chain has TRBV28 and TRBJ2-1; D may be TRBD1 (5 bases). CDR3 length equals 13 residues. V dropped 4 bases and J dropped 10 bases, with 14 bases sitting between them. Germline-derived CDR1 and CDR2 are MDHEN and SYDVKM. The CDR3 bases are TGTGCCAGCAGTTACCCCTCGACAGAAGAGCAGTTCTTC. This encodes CASSYPSTEEQFF. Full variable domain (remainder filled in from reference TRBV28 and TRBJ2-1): DVKVTQSSRYLVKRTGEKVFLECVQDMDHENMFWYRQDPGLGLRLIYFSYDVKMKEKGDIPEGYSVSREKKERFSLILESASTNQTSMYLCASSYPSTEEQFFGPGTRLTVL.

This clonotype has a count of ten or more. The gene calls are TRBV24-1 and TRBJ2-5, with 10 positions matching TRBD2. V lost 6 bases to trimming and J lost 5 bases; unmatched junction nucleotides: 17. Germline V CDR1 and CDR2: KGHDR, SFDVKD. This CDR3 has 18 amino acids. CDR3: CATSSASGSLGFVETQYF. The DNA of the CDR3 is TGTGCCACCAGTAGTGCTAGCGGGAGTTTGGGGTTCGTGGAGACCCAGTACTTC.

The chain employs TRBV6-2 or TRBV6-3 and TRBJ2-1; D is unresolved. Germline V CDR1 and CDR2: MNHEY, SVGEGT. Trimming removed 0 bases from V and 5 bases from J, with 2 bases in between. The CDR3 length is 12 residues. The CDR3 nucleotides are TGTGCCAGCAGTTACTCGCACAATGAGCAGTTCTTC. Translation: CASSYSHNEQFF.